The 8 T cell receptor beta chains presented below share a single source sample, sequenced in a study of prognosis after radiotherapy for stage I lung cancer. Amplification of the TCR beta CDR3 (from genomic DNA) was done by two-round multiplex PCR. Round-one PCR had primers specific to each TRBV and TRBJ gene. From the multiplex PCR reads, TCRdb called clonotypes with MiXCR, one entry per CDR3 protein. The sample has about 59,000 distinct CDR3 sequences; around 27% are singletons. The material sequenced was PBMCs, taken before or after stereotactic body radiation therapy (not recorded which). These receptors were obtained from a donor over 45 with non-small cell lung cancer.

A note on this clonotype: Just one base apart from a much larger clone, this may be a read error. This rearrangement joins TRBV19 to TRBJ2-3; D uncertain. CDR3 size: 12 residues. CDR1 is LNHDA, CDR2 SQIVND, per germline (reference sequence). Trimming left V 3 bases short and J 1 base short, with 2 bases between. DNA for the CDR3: TGTGCCAGTAGTATTGGCACAGATACGCAGTATTTT. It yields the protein CASSIGTDTQYF.

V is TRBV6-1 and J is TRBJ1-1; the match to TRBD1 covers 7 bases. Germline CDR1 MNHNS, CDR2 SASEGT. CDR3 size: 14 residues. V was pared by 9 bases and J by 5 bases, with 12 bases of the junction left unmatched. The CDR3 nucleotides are TGTGCCAGTGGAGACTACAGGGGTCCGACTGAAGCTTTCTTT. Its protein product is CASGDYRGPTEAFF.

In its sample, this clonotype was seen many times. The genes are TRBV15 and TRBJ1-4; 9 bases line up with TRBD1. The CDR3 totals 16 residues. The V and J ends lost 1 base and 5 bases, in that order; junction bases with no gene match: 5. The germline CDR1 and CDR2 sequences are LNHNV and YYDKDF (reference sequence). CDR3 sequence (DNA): TGTGCCACCAGCAGAGGGAGACAGGGGGAAAATGAAAAACTGTTTTTT. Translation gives CATSRGRQGENEKLFF.

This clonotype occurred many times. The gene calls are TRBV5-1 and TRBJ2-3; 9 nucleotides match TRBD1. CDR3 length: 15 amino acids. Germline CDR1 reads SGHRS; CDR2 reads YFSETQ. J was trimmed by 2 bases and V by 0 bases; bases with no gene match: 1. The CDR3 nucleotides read TGCGCCAGCAGCTTGGAACAGGGGGCCACAGATACGCAGTATTTT. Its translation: CASSLEQGATDTQYF.

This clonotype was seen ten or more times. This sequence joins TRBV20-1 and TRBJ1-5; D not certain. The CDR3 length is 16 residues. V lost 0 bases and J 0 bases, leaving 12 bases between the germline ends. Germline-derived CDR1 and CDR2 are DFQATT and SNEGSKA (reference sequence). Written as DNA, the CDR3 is TGCAGTGCTAGAGATGGGAATATTTATAGCAATCAGCCCCAGCATTTT. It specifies CSARDGNIYSNQPQHF.

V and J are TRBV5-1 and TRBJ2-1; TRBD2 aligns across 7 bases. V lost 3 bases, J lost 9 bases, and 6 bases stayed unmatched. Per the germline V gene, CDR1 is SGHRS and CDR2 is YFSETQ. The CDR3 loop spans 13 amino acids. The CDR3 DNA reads TGCGCCAGCAGCTCGGGGGGTAGGTGTGAGCAGTTCTTC. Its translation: CASSSGGRCEQFF.

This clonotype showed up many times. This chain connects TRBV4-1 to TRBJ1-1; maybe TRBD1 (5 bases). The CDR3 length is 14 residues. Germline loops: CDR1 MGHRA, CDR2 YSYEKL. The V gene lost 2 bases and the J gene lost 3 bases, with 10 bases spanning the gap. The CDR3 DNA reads TGCGCCAGCAGCCAACAGGAAGGGGACACTGAAGCTTTCTTT. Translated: CASSQQEGDTEAFF.

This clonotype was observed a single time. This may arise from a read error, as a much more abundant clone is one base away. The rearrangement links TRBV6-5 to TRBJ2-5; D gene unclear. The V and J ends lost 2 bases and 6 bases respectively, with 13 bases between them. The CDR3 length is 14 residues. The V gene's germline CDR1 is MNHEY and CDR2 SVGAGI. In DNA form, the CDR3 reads TGTGCCAGCAGTTACAGCCGCCTGGGGAAGACCCAGTACTTC. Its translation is CASSYSRLGKTQYF.